This is a list of T cell receptor beta chains from one sample in a study of blood T cells in healthy people across ages. TCRdb re-analysed the 5' RACE reads in MiXCR, keeping a single row per CDR3 protein. Of some 1,500,000 distinct CDR3 sequences listed, roughly 43% were seen once; the top ten hold around 4%. Sequences were obtained from blood. The receptors originated from a woman aged 18-29 years in good health. Each CDR3 is given without its conserved first and last residue. The order of the fields is D gene, J gene, V gene, clone size, CDR3 protein. The D gene is left open where the match is weak. Only some rows state a clone size, as once, few, many or a class for expanded clones.

D: -
J: TRBJ2-1
V: TRBV2
size: -
CDR3: ASRPTFNEQF

D: -
J: TRBJ1-5
V: TRBV20-1
size: -
CDR3: SAKVVTNQPQH

D: TRBD1
J: TRBJ2-1
V: TRBV30
size: -
CDR3: AWSLPGGSSYNEQF

D: -
J: TRBJ2-3
V: TRBV30
size: -
CDR3: AWSVESVTDTQY

D: TRBD2
J: TRBJ2-7
V: TRBV7-8
size: few
CDR3: ASSIGTTGNKQY

D: -
J: TRBJ1-5
V: TRBV28
size: -
CDR3: ASSSQGGGNQPQH

D: -
J: TRBJ2-1
V: TRBV28
size: -
CDR3: ASSLPSSGHPGPHGEQF

D: TRBD1
J: TRBJ1-1
V: TRBV20-1
size: few
CDR3: SAPRGTANTEAF

D: -
J: TRBJ2-7
V: TRBV18
size: -
CDR3: ASSPQHSLEQY

D: -
J: TRBJ1-5
V: TRBV27
size: -
CDR3: ASKNRVFSNQPQH

D: -
J: TRBJ2-6
V: TRBV3-1
size: -
CDR3: ASHDSGANVLT

D: -
J: TRBJ2-4
V: TRBV5-1
size: -
CDR3: ASGRGGYYNNEQY

D: -
J: TRBJ1-2
V: TRBV20-1
size: -
CDR3: SAVNRNYGHT

D: -
J: TRBJ2-7
V: TRBV4-3
size: few
CDR3: ASSPRPGYSYEQY

D: TRBD2
J: TRBJ2-7
V: TRBV20-1
size: -
CDR3: SARETSFYYEQY

D: -
J: TRBJ2-5
V: TRBV7-2
size: -
CDR3: ASSLTLQSRAQY

D: -
J: TRBJ1-4
V: TRBV25-1
size: -
CDR3: ASSASRTVNEKLF

D: -
J: TRBJ2-5
V: TRBV7-6
size: -
CDR3: ASSLTWGAETQY

D: TRBD2
J: TRBJ2-1
V: TRBV5-1
size: -
CDR3: ASSLRGGYEQF

D: -
J: TRBJ1-1
V: TRBV21-1
size: -
CDR3: ASSNKGLNTEAF

D: -
J: TRBJ2-5
V: TRBV9
size: -
CDR3: ASSVTPGETQY

D: TRBD2
J: TRBJ2-3
V: TRBV4-3
size: few
CDR3: ASSQDPSSGGLLGDTQY

D: -
J: TRBJ1-1
V: TRBV11-1
size: -
CDR3: ASSFWRQTNTEAF

D: -
J: TRBJ2-1
V: TRBV11-1
size: -
CDR3: ASSLVAVYNEQF

D: -
J: TRBJ1-6
V: TRBV7-9
size: -
CDR3: ASSLVGASPLH

D: TRBD2
J: TRBJ2-5
V: TRBV6-1
size: few
CDR3: ASSETAEGAGLVGETQY

D: TRBD1
J: TRBJ2-7
V: TRBV2
size: once
CDR3: ASTREGQSSYNEQY

D: -
J: TRBJ2-5
V: TRBV18
size: -
CDR3: ASSPMGLQETQY

D: -
J: TRBJ2-5
V: TRBV5-6
size: -
CDR3: ASSLDVPSGEQY